The T cell receptor (beta chain) described here comes from a study of response to subunit inactivated influenza vaccine. General study points: Each seasonal flu vaccination may recruit only limited new T cells, authors suggested.

Trimming shortened V by 6 bases and J by 3 bases, and 13 bases separated the two germline ends. The CDR3 totals 14 residues. With respect to this clonotype: Its antigen is not identified.

TCRdb ran MiXCR on the RT-PCR reads and lists one entry per CDR3 protein. This sample carries under 200,000 distinct CDR3 sequences, approximately 10% of them seen once, and the ten largest clones take 9.5% to 15%. The TCR was taken from a man aged 45-65 years who received an inactivated influenza vaccine. This chain uses TRBV12-3 or TRBV12-4 with TRBJ2-3; either TRBD1 or TRBD2 may fit D (5 bases each). The sequencing used non-naive T cells sorted from PBMCs, collected more than 35 days after vaccination. The CDR3 loop is CASSPLGDTDTQYF. The CDR3 region has the DNA TGTGCCAGCAGCCCGTTGGGGGATACAGATACGCAGTATTTT.